Listed below are T cell receptor beta chains from one sample, sequenced in a study of CD8+ T cells in alopecia areata. TCRdb keeps only in-frame clones here, not all; method: immunoSEQ multiplex PCR. The sample has some 120,000 clones, about 46% seen once. Material: NKG2D-low CD8+ T cells sorted from blood. These receptors were collected from a human donor with alopecia areata. CDR3s include the opening cysteine and the closing phenylalanine or tryptophan. Each record gives: J gene, clone size, V gene, D gene, CDR3 DNA, CDR3 protein. The D gene is left open where the match is weak. Only part of the rows carry a size: once, few, many, or a class if the clone is expanded.

TRBJ2-5 | few | TRBV14 | . | TGTGCCAGCAGCCTCCGGGAGGGGGCTTATCTCGAGACCCAGTACTTC | CASSLREGAYLETQYF
TRBJ1-5 | . | TRBV29-1 | . | TGCAGCGTTGAACCGGGGGGCTGGCATCAGCCCCAGCATTTT | CSVEPGGWHQPQHF
TRBJ1-2 | . | TRBV29-1 | TRBD1 | TGCAGCGTCCCACCGGACAGGGGAGCCTATGGCTACACCTTC | CSVPPDRGAYGYTF
TRBJ2-3 | few | TRBV10-3 | . | TGTGCCATCAGTGTGGGGAGCGACACAGATACGCAGTATTTT | CAISVGSDTDTQYF
TRBJ2-3 | . | TRBV29-1 | TRBD1 | TGCAGCGTTGGACAGGGGAGGTCAGATACGCAGTATTTT | CSVGQGRSDTQYF
TRBJ2-1 | . | TRBV14 | . | TGTGCCAGCAGCCAAGAGGGACTTGTAGCGTTCTTC | CASSQEGLVAFF
TRBJ2-1 | once | TRBV29-1 | . | TGCAGCGTCCAACCGGGACACTACAATGAGCAGTTCTTC | CSVQPGHYNEQFF
TRBJ1-1 | . | TRBV5-6 | TRBD1 | TGTGCCAGCACCCCGGGACCAGGGGGGCCCGATGAAGCTTTCTTT | CASTPGPGGPDEAFF
TRBJ2-5 | . | TRBV27 | . | TGTGCCAGCAGCCCCGAGACAGGACTCTCGCAAGAGACCCAGTACTTC | CASSPETGLSQETQYF
TRBJ2-7 | . | TRBV29-1 | TRBD1 | TGCAGCGTTGAAGATACAGGGGGTGTGGAGTACGAGCAGTACTTC | CSVEDTGGVEYEQYF
TRBJ2-2 | few | TRBV29-1 | . | TGCAGCGTTCTAAGGGGTTCCGGGGAGCTGTTTTTT | CSVLRGSGELFF
TRBJ1-2 | few | TRBV29-1 | TRBD1 | TGCAGCGTTGTGGCCGGGACAGAAAATCTCTATGGCTACACCTTC | CSVVAGTENLYGYTF
TRBJ2-7 | few | TRBV29-1 | . | TGCAGCGTTTTTAGCGGAGGATCCGAGCAGTACTTC | CSVFSGGSEQYF
TRBJ1-5 | once | TRBV7-9 | . | TGTGCCAGCAGCCCCGGGCCCCAGCCCCAGCATTTT | CASSPGPQPQHF
TRBJ2-7 | once | TRBV27 | . | TGTGCCAGCAGTCCCAGCGGGACAGCCTACGAGCAGTACTTC | CASSPSGTAYEQYF
TRBJ1-6 | . | TRBV27 | . | TGTGCCAGCAGTCTACAGGGTGGGGATTCACCCCTCCACTTT | CASSLQGGDSPLHF
TRBJ1-4 | . | TRBV29-1 | . | TGCAGCGTCCGTTTAGTCGGAGAACTGTTTTTT | CSVRLVGELFF
TRBJ2-7 | . | TRBV29-1 | TRBD2 | TGCAGCGTCGCTATGACTAGCCCCTACGAGCAGTACTTC | CSVAMTSPYEQYF
TRBJ2-2 | few | TRBV14 | . | TGTGCCAGCAGCCACGTGGGGAACGGGGAGCTGTTTTTT | CASSHVGNGELFF
TRBJ2-3 | many | TRBV20-1 | . | TGCAGTACAAGCACAGATACGCAGTATTTT | CSTSTDTQYF
TRBJ2-5 | . | TRBV5-4 | . | TGTGCCAGCAGCTTGACAGGTTTGGAAGAGACCCAGTACTTC | CASSLTGLEETQYF
TRBJ2-7 | . | TRBV11-2 | . | TGTGCCAGCAGCCCTAGCCCCATTGGGTACGAGCAGTACTTC | CASSPSPIGYEQYF
TRBJ1-2 | . | TRBV30 | TRBD1 | TGTGCCTGCCCCGGGACAGGGGGCGATAGCTATGGCTACACCTTC | CACPGTGGDSYGYTF
TRBJ2-5 | . | TRBV27 | . | TGTGCCAGCAGCGTATTTTGGGGGTCAGAGACCCAGTACTTC | CASSVFWGSETQYF
TRBJ2-1 | few | TRBV29-1 | . | TGCAGCGTTGATCGTGACAATGAGCAGTTCTTC | CSVDRDNEQFF
TRBJ2-7 | few | TRBV27 | . | TGTGCCAGCAGTAACCCAGGGTTGAGCGAGCAGTACTTC | CASSNPGLSEQYF
TRBJ2-5 | few | TRBV29-1 | . | TGCAGCGTTGAAGGCGGGACACTCCAAGAGACCCAGTACTTC | CSVEGGTLQETQYF
TRBJ2-7 | few | TRBV29-1 | . | TGCAGCGCCGTGGGTCAAAACTACGAGCAGTACTTC | CSAVGQNYEQYF
TRBJ2-2 | . | TRBV18 | . | TGTGCCAGCACCCACGCCGACGGGGAGCTGTTTTTT | CASTHADGELFF
TRBJ2-3 | few | TRBV11-2 | . | TGTGCCAGCACCCACGAGCTCACAGATACGCAGTATTTT | CASTHELTDTQYF
TRBJ2-1 | . | TRBV7-9 | . | TGTGCCAGCAGCTTAACGAATGAGCAGTTCTTC | CASSLTNEQFF
TRBJ1-4 | few | TRBV29-1 | . | TGCAGCGTTGGCGTGGCGGACCTGAATGAAAAACTGTTTTTT | CSVGVADLNEKLFF
TRBJ2-7 | . | TRBV9 | TRBD2 | TGTGCCAGCAGCGCGGGAGGCGGGGGAGCCTACGAGCAGTACTTC | CASSAGGGGAYEQYF
TRBJ2-7 | . | TRBV27 | TRBD2 | TGTGCCAGCAGTCCGGCAGCGGGACTCTCCTACGAGCAGTACTTC | CASSPAAGLSYEQYF
TRBJ2-6 | few | TRBV5-4 | . | TGTGCCAGTCCAGACAGGGCCAACGTCCTGACTTTC | CASPDRANVLTF
TRBJ1-1 | . | TRBV29-1 | . | TGCAGCGTTGTCCTTATGGGGCCTGGGGACACTGAAGCTTTCTTT | CSVVLMGPGDTEAFF
TRBJ2-2 | . | TRBV29-1 | . | TGCAGCGTTAGACCCTCCACCGGGGAGCTGTTTTTT | CSVRPSTGELFF
TRBJ2-7 | . | TRBV29-1 | . | TGCAGCGTTCCCGGCCTTTACGAGCAGTACTTC | CSVPGLYEQYF
TRBJ2-7 | . | TRBV5-6 | . | TGTGCCAGCAGCTTGGACTACGAGCAGTACTTC | CASSLDYEQYF
TRBJ2-1 | . | TRBV29-1 | . | TGCAGCGTCACGCTCCAGTTCTTC | CSVTLQFF
TRBJ2-1 | few | TRBV29-1 | TRBD2 | TGCAGCGTTGAACGACTCCTAGCGGGAGAGTATGAGCAGTTCTTC | CSVERLLAGEYEQFF
TRBJ1-1 | . | TRBV30 | TRBD1 | TGTGCCTGGTCTAAGGGGGCCCCTGAAGCTTTCTTT | CAWSKGAPEAFF
TRBJ2-5 | . | TRBV29-1 | . | TGCAGCGTTGAAGCTAGGCAGGTCTTGGAGACCCAGTACTTC | CSVEARQVLETQYF
TRBJ2-1 | . | TRBV9 | . | TGTGCCAGCAGCGCGGGAGAGCCCCACAATGAGCAGTTCTTC | CASSAGEPHNEQFF
TRBJ2-5 | once | TRBV5-4 | . | TGTGCCAGCAGCTACGAACAAGAGACCCAGTACTTC | CASSYEQETQYF
TRBJ1-1 | . | TRBV30 | TRBD1 | TGTGCCTGGAGCGAAGGACAGGGCGGTGCTGAAGCTTTCTTT | CAWSEGQGGAEAFF
TRBJ2-6 | . | TRBV27 | . | TGTGCCAGCAGTTTCAACTCTGGGGCCAACGTCCTGACTTTC | CASSFNSGANVLTF
TRBJ1-2 | . | TRBV9 | TRBD1 | TGTGCCAGCAGCGCTTTACAGGGGATTAACTATGGCTACACCTTC | CASSALQGINYGYTF
TRBJ2-1 | . | TRBV19 | TRBD1 | TGTGCCAGTAAGGACAGGGAGTCCTACAATGAGCAGTTCTTC | CASKDRESYNEQFF
TRBJ2-1 | . | TRBV7-2 | TRBD2 | TGTGCCAGCAGCTTCGGGGGGTACAATGAGCAGTTCTTC | CASSFGGYNEQFF
TRBJ2-3 | . | TRBV27 | . | TGTGCCAGCGGCTTTGGAGATTATACGCAGTATTTT | CASGFGDYTQYF
TRBJ2-7 | . | TRBV27 | TRBD1 | TGTGCCACGGGGCCCGGGACAGGGGACTACGAGCAGTACTTC | CATGPGTGDYEQYF
TRBJ2-3 | . | TRBV7-9 | . | TGTGCCAGCAGCTTGGCCCAGCGGCCCTACACAGATACGCAGTATTTT | CASSLAQRPYTDTQYF
TRBJ2-7 | . | TRBV5-6 | . | TGTGCCAGCAGCTTGGATGGCGCACCTACTGCCGAGCAGTACTTC | CASSLDGAPTAEQYF
TRBJ1-1 | . | TRBV30 | . | TGTGCCTGGAGTGATGCAGCCCACGCTTTCACTGAAGCTTTCTTT | CAWSDAAHAFTEAFF
TRBJ1-1 | . | TRBV29-1 | . | TGCAGCGTCGAGGGTCGGCAAGCTTTCTTT | CSVEGRQAFF
TRBJ2-7 | . | TRBV27 | . | TGTGCCAGCAGTGATTCAGAGTACGAGCAGTACTTC | CASSDSEYEQYF
TRBJ2-1 | . | TRBV29-1 | TRBD1 | TGCAGCGTTGAACAGGGTTTTGGGACAGGGAATGGTGAGCAGTTCTTC | CSVEQGFGTGNGEQFF
TRBJ2-7 | . | TRBV4-1 | . | TGCGCCAGCAGCCAGGGGCTAGGAAGCGAGCAGTACTTC | CASSQGLGSEQYF
TRBJ2-5 | few | TRBV29-1 | TRBD2 | TGCAGCGCCCCGGGACTAGCAGGTCCGCAGACCCAGTACTTC | CSAPGLAGPQTQYF